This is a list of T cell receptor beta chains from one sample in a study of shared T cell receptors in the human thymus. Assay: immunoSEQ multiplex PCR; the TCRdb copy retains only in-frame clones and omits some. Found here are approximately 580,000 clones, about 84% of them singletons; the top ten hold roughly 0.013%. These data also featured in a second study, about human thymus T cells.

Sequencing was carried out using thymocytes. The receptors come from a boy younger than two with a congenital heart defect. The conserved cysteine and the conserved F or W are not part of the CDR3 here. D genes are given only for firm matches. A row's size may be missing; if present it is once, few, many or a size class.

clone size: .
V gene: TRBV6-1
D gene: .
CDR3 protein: ASSVNGRGYEQY

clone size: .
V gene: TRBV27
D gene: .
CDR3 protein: ASRSWGRNTEAF

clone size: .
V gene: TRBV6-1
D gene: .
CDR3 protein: ASNLWGVNTEAF

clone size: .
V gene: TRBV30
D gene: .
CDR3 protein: AWSVLPPPRSSYNEQF

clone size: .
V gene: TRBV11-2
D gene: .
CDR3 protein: ASSLAGGNQPQH

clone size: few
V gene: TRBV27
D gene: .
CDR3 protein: ASSPGLQFYGYT

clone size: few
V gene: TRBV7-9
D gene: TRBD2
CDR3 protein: ASSLVEAGASNEQF

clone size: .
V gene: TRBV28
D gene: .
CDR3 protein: ASSLGGAVNTEAF

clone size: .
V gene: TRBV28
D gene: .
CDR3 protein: ASIPFGGNNYGYT

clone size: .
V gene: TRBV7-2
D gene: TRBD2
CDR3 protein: ASSFGFAGVGPPDTQY

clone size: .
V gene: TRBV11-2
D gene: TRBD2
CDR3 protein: ASELTESAGDPREQY

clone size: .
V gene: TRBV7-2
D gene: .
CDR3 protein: ASSFGGRTGEQY

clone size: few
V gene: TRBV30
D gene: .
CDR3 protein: AWRLRGRNSTDTQY

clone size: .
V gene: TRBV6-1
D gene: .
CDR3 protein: ASTAGGLSYEQY

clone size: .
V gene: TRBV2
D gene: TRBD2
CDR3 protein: APREASGRGNEQF

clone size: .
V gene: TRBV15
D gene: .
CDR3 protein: ATSRPTGLNTEAF

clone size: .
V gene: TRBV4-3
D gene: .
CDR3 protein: ASSDGLAPPYNEQF

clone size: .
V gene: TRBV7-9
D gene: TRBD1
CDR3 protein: ASSYTGGANTGELF

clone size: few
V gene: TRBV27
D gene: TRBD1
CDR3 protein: ASRDRDGVGYT

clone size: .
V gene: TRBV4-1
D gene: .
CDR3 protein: ASSLRGIYGYT

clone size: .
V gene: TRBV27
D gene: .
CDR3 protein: ASGLNSGRSTDTQY

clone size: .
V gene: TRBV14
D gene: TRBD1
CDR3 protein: ASSQDPVTGGLNTEAF

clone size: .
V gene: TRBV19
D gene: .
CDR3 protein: ASGLGRGQGYT

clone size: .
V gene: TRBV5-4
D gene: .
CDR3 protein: ASSLDYTPTTDTQY

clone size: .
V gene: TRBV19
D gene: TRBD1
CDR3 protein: ASSLGQGTLLQETQY

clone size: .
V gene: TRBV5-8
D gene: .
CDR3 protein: ASSYSKGEETQY

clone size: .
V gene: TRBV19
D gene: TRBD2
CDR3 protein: ASSPMPTSGRYEQY

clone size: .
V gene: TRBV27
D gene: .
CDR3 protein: ASSLQGTGELF

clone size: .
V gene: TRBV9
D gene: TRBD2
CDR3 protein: ASSVGGLASGSGVYNEQF

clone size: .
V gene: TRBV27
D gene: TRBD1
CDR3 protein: ASSPPGQVVTEAF

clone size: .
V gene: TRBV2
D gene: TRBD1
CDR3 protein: ASSPPGQGLQY

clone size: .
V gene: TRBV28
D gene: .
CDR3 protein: ASRSRLGQPQH

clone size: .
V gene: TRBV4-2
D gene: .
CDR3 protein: ASSSVGPINTGELF

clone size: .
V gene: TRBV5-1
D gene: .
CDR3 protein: ASSLGNPRRTTEAF

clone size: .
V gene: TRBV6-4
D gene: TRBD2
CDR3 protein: ASDEREGRTGELF

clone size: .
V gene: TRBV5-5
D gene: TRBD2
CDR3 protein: ASSLEGAAPLAGTDTQY

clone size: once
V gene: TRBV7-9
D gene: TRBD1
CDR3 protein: ASSSGADRAHGYT

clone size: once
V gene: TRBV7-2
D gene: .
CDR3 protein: ASSPPTGTEAF

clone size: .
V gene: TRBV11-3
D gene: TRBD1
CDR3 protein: ASSLDAQGDTEAF

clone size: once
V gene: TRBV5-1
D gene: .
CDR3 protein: ASGRRGLEETQY

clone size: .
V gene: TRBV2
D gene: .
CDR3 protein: ASSEDWQDRQF

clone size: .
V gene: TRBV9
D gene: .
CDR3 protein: ASSVGGPGELF

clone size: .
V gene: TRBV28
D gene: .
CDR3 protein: ATQGCVAGNTIY

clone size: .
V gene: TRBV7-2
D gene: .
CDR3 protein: ASSQLQPREAYYGYT

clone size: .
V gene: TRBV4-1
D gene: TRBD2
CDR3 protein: ASSQGIAGGLHEQY

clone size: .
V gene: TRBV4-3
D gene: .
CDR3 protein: ASSPKKVETISHEQY

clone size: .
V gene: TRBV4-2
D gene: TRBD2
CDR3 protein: ASSQGGTSGRFDYEQY

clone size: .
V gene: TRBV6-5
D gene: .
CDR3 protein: ASSTGLDNEQF

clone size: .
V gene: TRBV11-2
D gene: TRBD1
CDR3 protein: ASSLDLRGQTGELF

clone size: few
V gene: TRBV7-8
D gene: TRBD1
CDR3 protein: ASSLDRVQPQH

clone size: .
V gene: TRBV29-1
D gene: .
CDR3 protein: SVLRQFSTDTQY

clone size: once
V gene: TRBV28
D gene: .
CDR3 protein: ASSLVRVDGYT

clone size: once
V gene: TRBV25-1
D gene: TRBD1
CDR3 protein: ASTPTGELETQY